This T cell receptor beta chain emerged from a study of Ad26.COV2.S vaccination and SARS-CoV-2 variants. Study-wide results and caveats: An underestimation of total T cell responses may have resulted from the TCR breadth and depth analyses. Measurement of non-spike TCR breadth gave similar results in vaccine and placebo recipients. Vaccinees reportedly had broad spike-specific CD8+ and CD4+ T cell responses. The placebo group had lower spike-specific TCR breadth than the vaccine recipients did.

In regard to this clone: No antigen is known for it.

Profiling relied on immunoSEQ multiplex PCR, and the TCRdb table lists in-frame clones only, not all of them. The sample includes about 350,000 clones, 92% of them seen just once. The V gene's germline CDR1 is SGHRS and CDR2 YFSETQ. Trimming shortened V by 3 bases and J by 2 bases, and 11 bases separated the two germline ends. This CDR3 is built from 14 residues. The J gene is TRBJ1-2, the V gene TRBV5-1; D is unresolved. This sequence was found in a human donor who had recovered from COVID-19. The material sequenced was peripheral blood, taken after recovery from COVID-19. The CDR3 bases are TGCGCCAGCAGCTCCCGACTGGGGAACTATGGCTACACCTTC. Translating it yields CASSSRLGNYGYTF.